This T cell receptor beta chain comes out of a study of T cell repertoires in cytomegalovirus infection (dated by TCRdb to between 2017 and 2020). In the study overall: Because public TCR beta signatures pointed to carriage of CMV infection together with the matching HLA type, the HLA type of each donor mattered for the analysis. Summary of the overall study and its limitations: Carriers of CMV infection plus the relevant HLA type were discriminated by the cumulative frequency of public TCR beta family members in the study cohort and in an independent roughly 370-donor cohort. The ex vivo response was dominated by HLA-C-restricted CMV-specific TCR beta clonotypes, which also provided the single most frequent clonotype in two of eight donors.

This clonotype was counted at least ten times. Which antigen it targets is not known. Per-base quality was not reported, and no clone a single base away is much larger than it. Trimming at the junction amounts to 0 bases on V and 4 bases on J, and the germline ends lie 13 bases apart. The CDR3 measures 15 amino acids from cysteine to phenylalanine. Only the CDR3 portion is preserved as DNA: 45 bases, with reading frame beginning at the first base. CDR1 and CDR2, per the germline V gene, are SGHTA and FQGNSA. The sequencer was an Illumina HiSeq 1500. The raw public reads went through TCRdb reprocessing: fastp at Q25, MiXCR clone calling, in-frame beta chains kept. Every CDR3 protein is listed once, alongside the most common genes and DNA of its rows. For this sample the table gives some 350,000 distinct CDR3 sequences, of which around 18% were detected only once. The ten largest clones represent less than 9.5% of the sample.

Specimen: PBMCs. This clonotype originated in a human donor in good health (CMV status not recorded). Some clones in this sample may be carry-over from other donors' samples. The chain joins TRBV7-2 to TRBJ2-7, with an unclear D gene assignment. The CDR3 region: CASSLAASLMYEQYF. The bases are TGTGCCAGCAGCTTAGCGGCCAGCTTAATGTACGAGCAGTACTTC.